This T cell receptor beta chain was found in a study of beta chain features in type 1 diabetes. Study summary: Researchers looked at 95 million to 140 million sorted cells across all samples. Study-level points and caveats: PCR might favor shorter templates, but any such skew would affect patients and controls equally. TCRB CDR3 length was moderately but significantly reduced in all four CD4+ subsets of Type 1 diabetes patients.

The CDR3 is made up of 15 amino acids. V was shortened by 0 bases and J by 2 bases, with 11 bases between the two germline ends. The germline gives CDR1 SGDLS, CDR2 YYNGEE. Sequencing targeted expressed TCRB transcripts, as all isolated RNA had been reverse transcribed. The table came from immunoSEQ multiplex PCR; TCRdb's copy has only in-frame clones and leaves some out. Of some 150,000 clones detected, 8.5% to 14% appear once; the ten largest clones hold roughly 2%. This clone was seen more than once but under ten times. Its antigen is not identified. This sequence joins TRBV9 and TRBJ2-5; perhaps TRBD2 as D (6 bases). Sequences were obtained from central memory CD4+ T cells from blood. This receptor was identified in a man in his late teens or twenties in good health. Here the CDR3 DNA reads TGTGCCAGCAGCGTAGCGGCGGGGTCACAAGAGACCCAGTACTTC. Its protein product is CASSVAAGSQETQYF.